This T cell receptor beta chain derives from a study of human T cells and chemical hapten exposure. General study points: TCRs above 1 in 1000 frequency stayed constant with DPC sensitization.

The V segment lost 4 bases and the J segment 3 bases; nucleotides outside the gene matches: 6. Germline V CDR1 and CDR2: MNHEY, SMNVEV (reference sequence). CDR3 length equals 14 residues. About this clonotype itself: Its specificity is not known.

Per the original methods: Counts of TCRs in each sample centred on a median of around 99,000 and extended from roughly 25,000 to 750,000. TCRdb independently ran MiXCR on the RACE reads; one entry per CDR3 protein. These V and J calls derive from TCRdb rather than the authors' analysis. The sample lists about 82,000 distinct CDR3 sequences, about 8.7% seen once, with under 2% in the top ten. Stated time point: healthy volunteer bleed at 6 weeks. The authors extracted total RNA from unfractionated whole blood. Sequencing was done on a sample of whole blood. V usage is TRBV27 and J usage is TRBJ2-7; TRBD1 matches at 7 bases. The clonotype originates from a male donor in good health. Some clones in this sample may be carry-over from other donors' samples. CDR3 sequence reads: CASSYGTGVYEQYF. The CDR3 bases are TGTGCCAGCAGTTACGGAACAGGGGTCTACGAGCAGTACTTC.